The next 16 T cell receptor beta chains were all read from a single sample in a study of T cells in Graves' hyperthyroidism and ophthalmopathy. RNA transcripts gave rise to amplified TCR beta CDR3 regions. HTBI primers were the set used in a first-round RT-PCR of the TCR CDR3. TCRdb reprocessed the multiplex PCR reads via MiXCR and lists one record per CDR3 protein. The sample includes roughly 600,000 distinct CDR3 sequences, approximately 14% of them seen just once. The sequenced sample consisted of blood. These receptors originate from a woman aged 45-65 years with Graves' ophthalmopathy.

This chain links TRBV9 with TRBJ2-3, with TRBD2 identical over 14 bases. The germline V gene encodes CDR1 SGDLS and CDR2 YYNGEE. J was trimmed by 3 bases and V by 2 bases; bases with no gene match: 2. This CDR3 has 16 residues. The CDR3 bases are TGTGCCAGCAGCGTCCGACTAGCGGGAGGGACAGATACGCAGTATTTT. It yields the protein CASSVRLAGGTDTQYF.

This clonotype was seen ten or more times. The chain is built from TRBV18 and TRBJ2-1, with 9 bases identical to TRBD1. The J segment lost 6 bases and the V segment lost 6 bases, leaving 9 bases of the junction unmatched. The CDR3 is 15 amino acids. CDR1 is KGHSH and CDR2 is LQKENI in the germline V gene. This CDR3 reads CASSMGTGIPNEQFF. In DNA form, the CDR3 reads TGTGCCAGCTCGATGGGGACAGGGATCCCCAATGAGCAGTTCTTC.

This clonotype was seen only a few times. This chain links TRBV20-1 with TRBJ2-3, with D tentatively TRBD2 (6 bases). V lost 4 bases, J lost 3 bases, and 17 bases lay in between. The CDR3 has 15 residues. Germline values: CDR1 DFQATT, CDR2 SNEGSKA (reference sequence). The CDR3 DNA sequence: TGCAGTGCTAATCAAGAGGGAGGAAGTACAGATACGCAGTATTTT. It specifies CSANQEGGSTDTQYF.

The chain carries TRBV4-2 and TRBJ2-1; weak D call: TRBD2 (6 bases). The V end was cut by 0 bases, the J end by 9 bases, with 12 bases between. Germline loops: CDR1 LGHNA, CDR2 YNFKEQ. The CDR3 consists of 14 residues. The CDR3 coding sequence is TGTGCCAGCAGCCAAGATCGTAACGGGGGTGAGCAGTTCTTC. It codes for CASSQDRNGGEQFF.

The table lists this clonotype with many counts. This chain uses TRBV2 with TRBJ2-7; 9 bases line up with TRBD1. CDR1 SNHLY and CDR2 FYNNEI come from the germline V gene. The CDR3 consists of 13 residues. V lost 7 bases to trimming and J lost 3 bases; unmatched junction nucleotides: 4. CDR3 DNA: TGTGCCAGCATTGGACAGGGGTACTACGAGCAGTACTTC. Its translation: CASIGQGYYEQYF. The full variable domain, its missing parts supplied by reference TRBV2 and TRBJ2-7, is EPEVTQTPSHQVTQMGQEVILRCVPISNHLYFYWYRQILGQKVEFLVSFYNNEISEKSEIFDDQFSVERPDGSNFTLKIRSTKLEDSAMYFCASIGQGYYEQYFGPGTRLTVT.

This clonotype has ten or more counts. The V call is TRBV14, the J call TRBJ2-7; 7 positions match TRBD1. Trimming at V came to 4 bases and at J to 4 bases, leaving 10 bases not matched to a gene. The CDR3 totals 15 residues. Germline loops: CDR1 SGHDN, CDR2 FVKESK. For the CDR3, the DNA is TGTGCCAGCAGCCTCCAGTCGGCAGGGGGATACGAGCAGTACTTC. Protein sequence: CASSLQSAGGYEQYF.

This clonotype was detected ten times or more. The rearrangement joins TRBV7-2 to TRBJ2-7; a possible D gene is TRBD1 (5 bases). The CDR3 has 14 residues. Trimming removed 1 base from V and 3 bases from J, with 10 bases in between. The V gene's germline CDR1 is SGHTA and CDR2 FQGNSA. The CDR3 DNA follows: TGTGCCAGCAGCTTAGTTAGCACAGGCTACGAGCAGTACTTC. This codes for CASSLVSTGYEQYF.

This clonotype has at least ten counts. The gene calls are TRBV30 and TRBJ2-1; 8 nucleotides match TRBD2. This CDR3 is 15 amino acids long. The germline gives CDR1 GTSNPN, CDR2 SVGIG (reference sequence). V gave up 2 bases and J gave up 8 bases; unmatched junction bases: 11. Written as DNA, the CDR3 is TGTGCCTGGAGTTCCTCGGGACTAGGTGTGGATGAGCAGTTCTTC. This translates into CAWSSSGLGVDEQFF.

The chain has TRBV6-1 and TRBJ2-4; D gene unclear. Trimming cost V 5 bases and J 0 bases, with 17 bases left between them. The V gene's germline CDR1 is MNHNS and CDR2 SASEGT. This CDR3 is built from 17 residues. The CDR3, as DNA: TGTGCCAGCAGTTCTCTCCCCACGACAATAGCCAAAAACATTCAGTACTTC. This sequence encodes CASSSLPTTIAKNIQYF.

The sample holds many counts of this clonotype. The chain is built from TRBV18 and TRBJ2-3; 7 bases are shared with TRBD1. The CDR3 sequence is 17 residues long. With 0 bases clipped from V and 2 bases from J, the junction kept 8 bases outside the gene matches. CDR1 and CDR2 from the germline V gene are KGHSH and LQKENI. CDR3 residues: CASSPPRKGGITDTQYF. CDR3 coding DNA: TGTGCCAGCTCACCACCCCGGAAAGGGGGCATCACAGATACGCAGTATTTT.

This clonotype was observed a few times. The rearrangement links TRBV15 to TRBJ2-3, with a possible D match to TRBD2 (6 bases). This CDR3 spans 15 amino acids. V lost 3 bases to trimming and J lost 8 bases, with 18 bases between them. Per germline, CDR1 LNHNV and CDR2 YYDKDF (reference sequence). CDR3 in DNA: TGTGCCACCAGCAGCCGGGACTCGCTTTATTCTACGCAGTATTTT. It encodes CATSSRDSLYSTQYF.

The chain joins TRBV29-1 to TRBJ2-3; the D gene is possibly TRBD2 (5 bases). Deletions cut 6 bases from V and 2 bases from J, with 6 bases between. Germline loops: CDR1 SQVTM, CDR2 ANQGSEA. The CDR3 has 11 amino acids. In DNA, the CDR3 is TGCAGCGTGGAGGACACAGATACGCAGTATTTT. This sequence encodes CSVEDTDTQYF.

This clonotype was seen at least ten times. The chain uses TRBV13 and TRBJ1-6, with 10 nucleotides matching TRBD1. The V segment lost 5 bases and the J segment 9 bases; nucleotides outside the gene matches: 4. The length of the CDR3 is 14 residues. CDR1 is PRHDT, CDR2 FYEKMQ, per germline (reference sequence). In DNA form, the CDR3 reads TGTGCCAGCAGCCCCGGACAGGGGGTTTCACCCCTCCACTTT. Amino acid sequence: CASSPGQGVSPLHF.

A few counts support this clonotype. The chain combines TRBV5-8 with TRBJ2-4; D remains unclear. With 4 bases removed from V and 2 bases from J, the gap between germline ends came to 13 bases. Germline-derived CDR1 and CDR2 are SGHTS and YDEGEE. This CDR3 comprises 15 residues. This chain's CDR3 is CASSLRPGTKNIQYF. The CDR3 DNA is TGTGCCAGCAGCCTTCGGCCTGGGACCAAAAACATTCAGTACTTC.

CDR3 residues: CACRQSSYNEQFF. The CDR3 nucleotides read TGTGCCTGCCGACAGAGCTCCTACAATGAGCAGTTCTTC. The J gene is TRBJ2-1, the V gene TRBV27, with D tentatively TRBD1 (5 bases). CDR3 length: 13 amino acids. V lost 11 bases and J 0 bases, leaving 11 bases between the germline ends. CDR1 is MNHEY and CDR2 is SMNVEV in the germline V gene (reference sequence).

This clonotype was seen ten or more times. The chain recombines TRBV20-1 with TRBJ1-6; TRBD1 matches at 9 bases. Germline V CDR1 and CDR2: DFQATT, SNEGSKA (reference sequence). The CDR3 has 14 residues. J gave up 7 bases and V 5 bases, and 6 bases lay outside the gene matches. The CDR3 loop reads CSAARDRENSPLHF. The CDR3 DNA follows: TGCAGTGCTGCCCGGGACAGGGAGAATTCACCCCTCCACTTT.